The TCR beta chain under discussion was sequenced for a study of OX40 agonist ivuxolimab in advanced cancers. As for the study in general: Patients undergoing dose escalation presented with hepatocellular carcinoma, melanoma, renal cell or head and neck cancer. Overall study results and limits: Among the least clonally expanded were partial responders at 0.1-3.0 mg/kg.

The CDR3 contains 14 residues. Germline loops: CDR1 MNHNY, CDR2 SVGAGI (reference sequence). Trimming cost V 2 bases and J 5 bases; bases outside gene matches: 6. Blood draws occurred at baseline, cycle 4 day 1, and cycle 7 day 1. The table came from immunoSEQ multiplex PCR; TCRdb's copy has only in-frame clones and leaves some out. The table records around 80,000 clones, 94% of them present only once. Regarding this clone: Its antigen remains unidentified.

This TCR was sampled from an adult with an advanced solid tumor such as melanoma, head and neck, liver or kidney cancer. This chain uses TRBV6-6 with TRBJ2-7; 7 nucleotides agree with TRBD1. Here the sequenced sample was CD4+ or CD8+ T cells sorted from blood, taken in a trial of the OX40 agonist ivuxolimab. Written as DNA, the CDR3 is TGTGCCAGCAGTTACACGACAGGGACCGACGAGCAGTACTTC. This codes for CASSYTTGTDEQYF.